Reported below is one T cell receptor (beta chain). Its specificity is unknown. This entry comes from a study of T cells expressing NK-cell markers. Study conclusions and caveats: Once again these clonotypes came out on top in the CD3+CD56-NKG2C+ fraction of a few donors.

Using the 5' RACE reads, TCRdb records one entry per CDR3 protein without DNA. The sample yields approximately 420,000 distinct CDR3 sequences, of which the top ten take up around 10%. Per germline, CDR1 MNHNS and CDR2 SASEGT. There are 17 residues in the CDR3. The TCR sequence derives from a woman in her 50s in good health. This sequence joins TRBV6-1 and TRBJ2-1; TCRdb's D call, TRBD2, is unchecked because there is no DNA. The source material was blood T cells: a sorted CD56 or NKG2C T cell subset, CD4+ or CD8+ T cells, or bulk PBMC T cells (not recorded which). The CDR3 protein is CASSGGTSGRAGNEQFF.